At least ten counts were recorded for the clone carrying this T cell receptor beta chain. cDNA synthesis used a TRAV/TRBV-specific primer set for both chains. Amplification, which lasted 20 PCR cycles, used a constant-region primer and V-primer adapter to amplify TCRs. TCRdb redid the calling of the reads with MiXCR, one entry per CDR3 protein. The repertoire consists of 95,000 to 100,000 distinct CDR3 sequences, with roughly 20% occurring once and the leading ten covering roughly 3.9%. This entry is derived from a study of low-dose radiotherapy and immunotherapy resistance in tumors. About the research overall: Cohort 1 was treated with 0.5 Gy per fraction at 2-week intervals, amounting to 6.5 Gy overall.

Time point noted: after trial treatment. As to treatment: LDRT plus nivolumab, ipilimumab, low-dose cyclophosphamide and aspirin (RACIN trial). CDR3 length: 15 residues. Per germline, CDR1 SGHVS and CDR2 FQNEAQ. V dropped 5 bases and J dropped 5; count of bases not matched to a gene: 7. The TCR was taken from a male donor with prostate cancer. The sequenced sample was PBMCs, obtained after low-dose radiotherapy plus immunotherapy. V and J are TRBV7-8 and TRBJ2-5, with 11 bases matching TRBD2. In nucleotides, the CDR3 is TGTGCCAGCAGCGTTAGCGGGGGGGTGTGGGAGACCCAGTACTTC. It translates to CASSVSGGVWETQYF.